This T cell receptor beta chain is drawn from a study of graft-versus-host responses after intestinal transplantation (dated by TCRdb to about 2021). Background for the entire study: Recipients received multivisceral, liver-intestinal, or isolated intestinal transplants. Every recipient was given anti-thymocyte globulin induction, followed by around three years of maintenance tacrolimus and steroids. Bulk TCR-beta CDR3 sequencing was used to track graft-versus-host and host-versus-graft alloreactive T cell clones in the graft, circulation and bone marrow after intestinal transplantation. Alloreactive clones were identified by sequencing pre-transplant mixed lymphocyte reaction products and comparing them with unstimulated pre-transplant donor and recipient T cells. Of the roughly 23 intestinal transplant recipients enrolled in the cohort, one of whom was a retransplant, a few patients without pretransplant specimens were excluded. Donor T cell macrochimerism was defined as a peak of at least 4% donor T cells among recipient peripheral blood mononuclear cells. Rather than going through the commercial service, samples from a few later patients were sequenced in-house on an Illumina MiSeq and processed with MiXCR. The research as a whole found: GvH clones were found in recipient bone marrow, and some of the GvH clones appeared earlier in ileal mucosa or blood, which is consistent with an intestinal mucosal origin. Early after transplant, peak levels of circulating GvH clones were found to be associated with declines in HvG clones. Patients with donor T cell macrochimerism had high GvH to HvG T cell clonal ratios in their allografts. Conclusions were limited by the relatively low number and heterogeneity of intestinal transplant patients.

Libraries came from the immunoSEQ multiplex PCR assay. For most patients, genomic DNA was isolated with the Qiagen DNeasy Blood and Tissue Kit and shipped frozen to Adaptive Biotechnologies for TCR sequencing. For most patients, high-throughput TCR-beta CDR3 sequencing of genomic DNA was performed by Adaptive Biotechnologies. From the authors' description of their analysis: Adaptive's ImmunoSEQ software supplied the TCR sequencing data for 15 to 20 patients, while MiXCR and VDJtools were used to process a few other patients. CD4 versus CD8 sorting errors were corrected by removing sequences found in both subsets at a frequency ratio below 5:1. Because the origin of CDR3 nucleotide sequences shared between donor and recipient could not be assigned, those sequences were removed. At least 2-fold expansion over unstimulated cells and a minimum CFSE-low frequency of 0.002% (template counts) or 0.001% (read counts) were required for clones to be classified as alloreactive. A clone was considered mappable if detected in the sequenced pre-transplant spleen, lymph node, or MLR CFSE-low populations of the donor or recipient. Cumulative frequency of alloreactive clones was calculated as a percentage of all sequences weighted by copy number. Imported from immuneACCESS, the table was reduced by TCRdb to in-frame sequences with V and J called. These copies leave out some clones; in studies compared against another copy, an unresolved V gene accounts for under half, and the cause of the remainder is not known. D and trimming come from the DNA, and the V and J calls and clone size come from that table. The sample data list about 120,000 clones, and about 93% of these were observed just once. The top ten clonotypes cover over 0.1% of the sample.

The label giving this sample's time point can be read as: cells obtained before transplantation from donor or recipient. CD3+CD4+ and CD3+CD8+ populations were FACS-sorted from unstimulated pre-transplant donor and recipient cells taken from spleen or lymph nodes. Turning to this clone: No cognate antigen has been identified for it. Per-nucleotide qualities are absent, and no much larger clonotype sits a single base away.

The CDR1 and CDR2 encoded by the germline V gene (reference sequence) are SEHNR and FQNEAQ. Inclusive of the bounding cysteine and phenylalanine, the CDR3 is 18 residues long. Just CDR3 DNA is preserved here, 54 bases in frame from base 1. Unmatched junction bases come to 9, with V trimmed by 1 base and J by 7 bases. The TCR originated in a human donor who received an intestinal transplant. Source: unstimulated CD4+ T cells sorted from spleen or lymph node cells, taken before intestinal transplant. The rearranged chain carries TRBV7-9 and TRBJ2-1, and 14 junction bases match TRBD2. The DNA sequence is as follows: TGTGCCAGCAGCTTAGGGGAAGGGACTAGCGGGAGTAGAAATGAGCAGTTCTTC. It translates as CASSLGEGTSGSRNEQFF. The reference TRBV7-9 and TRBJ2-1 proteins fill in what lies around the CDR3, so the full variable domain reads DTGVSQNPRHKITKRGQNVTFRCDPISEHNRLYWYRQTLGQGPEFLTYFQNEAQLEKSRLLSDRFSAERPKGSFSTLEIQRTEQGDSAMYLCASSLGEGTSGSRNEQFFGPGTRLTVL.